Described below is a single T cell receptor beta chain sequence and its context. This clonotype showed up just a few times. This clone's antigen is unknown. No quality values exist for individual bases; no much larger clone is one base distant. This specimen comes from a study of vaccination and CD4 T cells after COVID-19 (dated 2022 in TCRdb). As for the study more broadly: Convalescent patients had a positive SARS-CoV-2 result on nasal swab PCR, and of these patients, some 10 had mild disease and one had severe disease. Post-vaccine blood samples were taken a median of around 68 days after the second vaccine dose, with a range of about 14 to 241 days. The convalescent cohort comprised six males and four females, including two Hispanic individuals, seven Caucasians, two Asians and one multiracial person. As controls, cultures received a CEFX viral epitope pool (the positive control), an HIV-1 Nef peptide pool (the negative control), or no peptide at all. Participants got two doses of the Pfizer-BioNTech BNT162b2 vaccine (n=8) or two doses of the Moderna mRNA-1273 vaccine (n=2). The cultures were stimulated with overlapping spike peptide pools from SARS-CoV-2 and from the common cold coronaviruses HCoV-NL63, HCoV-OC43 and HCoV-229E. In 9 to 11 COVID-19 convalescent patients and a handful of infection-naive healthy vaccine recipients, researchers compared the spike-specific CD4+ TCR repertoire from before mRNA vaccination with the repertoire from after. Post-COVID blood samples were collected from convalescent patients a median of around 100 days after diagnosis, with a range of roughly 30 to 161 days.

V and J are truncated by 3 bases and 2 bases respectively, leaving an intervening sequence of 10 bases. Via the germline V gene, CDR1 is SGHAT and CDR2 FQNNGV. The CDR3 numbers 14 residues from cysteine through phenylalanine. This entry keeps only the CDR3 DNA: 42 bases, framed from base 1. General findings and caveats noted by the study authors: In convalescent patients, a median around 83% of post-vaccine SARS-CoV-2-reactive clones were detected only after vaccination, and vaccine-specific priming was suggested by this finding. Only a relatively small number of convalescent patients were included in the study, and early timepoints following natural infection were not analyzed. Nearly all vaccine-specific clones in convalescent patients (304 of 307) were mono-reactive for SARS-CoV-2 spike rather than cross-reactive with common cold coronaviruses. The median number of SARS-CoV-2-reactive clonotypes rose from under 25 after infection to roughly 40 after vaccination, but the change was not significant.

The library was prepared using PCR. DNA from cultured CD4+ T cells underwent TCR sequencing with the Oncomine TCR Beta short-read assay at the Johns Hopkins FTIC core. Genomic DNA was extracted from the cultured CD4+ T cells with the QIAamp micro DNA kit. The Oncomine TCR Beta libraries from cultured CD4+ T cells were pooled using unique dual indexes and then sequenced on an Illumina iSeq 100. The paper's processing steps were these. Non-productive sequences were removed, and CDR3s not starting with C, not ending with F or W, or shorter than 7 amino acids were discarded. Antigen-specific clonotypes were identified using the MANAFEST web application through comparison of peptide-stimulated wells with reference and other culture wells. An FDR below 0.05, an odds ratio above 5, and a productive frequency above 0.1% in at least two of three replicate wells were required for clones to be considered positive. A clonotype was classed as cross-reactive if the clonotype showed significant expansion both in SARS-CoV-2 spike wells and in at least one common cold coronavirus spike condition. Using R version 3.6.1, CDR3 homology was evaluated through Levenshtein distances (stringdist) along with unrooted phylogenetic trees (ape). The public reads were reprocessed in TCRdb via fastp at Q25 and MiXCR, keeping in-frame beta chains. Rows are unified per CDR3 protein, each entry keeping the most common DNA and genes. TCRdb, not the original authors, processed these V and J calls. A total of about 15,000 distinct CDR3 sequences appear in this sample, over 50% of them only once. The ten biggest clones cover roughly 7.6% of the sample.

This specimen's treatment or condition label, per the study, means: approximately 10-day PBMC culture with coronavirus spike peptide pools or control peptides (ViraFEST assay). The study used the ViraFEST assay, which expanded antigen-specific T cells with peptide pools and then identified expanded clonotypes by TCR sequencing. The convalescent patients' positive SARS-CoV-2 PCR tests fell between March and December 2020, which was before the Alpha, Beta and Delta variants emerged in the United States. Approximately 2.1 million PBMCs per well were cultured in IMDM with approximately 5.2% human AB serum and approximately 9.1 IU/ml IL-2, plus 10 ug/ml peptide pools. Half of the culture medium was replaced with fresh IL-2-containing medium on days 3 and 7. After around 11 days of culture, CD4+ T cells were isolated by negative selection using the EasySep CD4+ T cell isolation kit. PBMCs were separated from whole blood using Ficoll-Paque Plus gradient centrifugation and then either used fresh or cryopreserved at -140C. Triplicate wells were generally used for each culture condition.

Material: CD4+ T cells from blood, cultured in vitro. Rearrangement joined TRBV11-2 to TRBJ1-1; the D gene lacks a confident call. The origin of this receptor is a human donor who had recovered from COVID-19. The DNA sequence reads TGTGCCAGCAGCTTTGAATTCAGAAACACTGAAGCTTTCTTT. It translates as CASSFEFRNTEAFF.